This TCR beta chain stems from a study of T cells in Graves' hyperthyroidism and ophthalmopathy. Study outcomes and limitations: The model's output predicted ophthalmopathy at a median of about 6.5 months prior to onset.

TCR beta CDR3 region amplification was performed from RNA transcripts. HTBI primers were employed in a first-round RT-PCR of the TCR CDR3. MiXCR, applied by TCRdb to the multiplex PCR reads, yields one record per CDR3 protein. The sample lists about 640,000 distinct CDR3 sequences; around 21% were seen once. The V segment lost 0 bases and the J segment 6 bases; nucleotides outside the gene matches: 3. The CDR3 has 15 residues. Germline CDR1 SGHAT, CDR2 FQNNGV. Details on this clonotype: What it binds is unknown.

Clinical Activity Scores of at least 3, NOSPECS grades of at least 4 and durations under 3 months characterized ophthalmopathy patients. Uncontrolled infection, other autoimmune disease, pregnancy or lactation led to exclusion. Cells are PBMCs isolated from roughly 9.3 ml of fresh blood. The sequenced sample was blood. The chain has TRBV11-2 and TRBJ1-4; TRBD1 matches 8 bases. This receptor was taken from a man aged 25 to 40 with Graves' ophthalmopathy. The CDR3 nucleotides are TGTGCCAGCAGCTTAGATCGGACAGGGTATGAAAAACTGTTTTTT. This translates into CASSLDRTGYEKLFF.